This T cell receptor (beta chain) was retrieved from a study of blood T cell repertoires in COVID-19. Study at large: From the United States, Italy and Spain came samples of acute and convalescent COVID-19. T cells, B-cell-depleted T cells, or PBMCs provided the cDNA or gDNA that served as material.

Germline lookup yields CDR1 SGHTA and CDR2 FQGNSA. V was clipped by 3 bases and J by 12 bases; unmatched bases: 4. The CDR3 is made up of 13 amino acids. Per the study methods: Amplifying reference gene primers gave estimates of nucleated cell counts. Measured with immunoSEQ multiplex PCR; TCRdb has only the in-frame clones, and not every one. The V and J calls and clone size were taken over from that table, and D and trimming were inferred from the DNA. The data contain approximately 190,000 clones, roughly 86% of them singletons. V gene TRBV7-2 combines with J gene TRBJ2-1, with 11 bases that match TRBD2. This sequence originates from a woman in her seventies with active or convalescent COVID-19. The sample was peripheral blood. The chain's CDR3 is CASSFSGRVVQFF. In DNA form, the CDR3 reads TGTGCCAGCAGCTTTAGCGGGAGGGTCGTGCAGTTCTTC.